The rows below give T cell receptor beta chains drawn from one sample of a study of a mutant IDH1 vaccine in newly diagnosed glioma. Data came from immunoSEQ multiplex PCR; TCRdb stores just in-frame clones and leaves some out. The data show tens of thousands of clones, 70% to 80% seen once. The sequences come from PBMCs, collected from a glioma patient treated with radiotherapy, temozolomide or both. These receptors all come from a woman aged 35 to 49 with glioma. CDR3s leave out the opening cysteine and the closing phenylalanine or tryptophan. Each record gives: V gene, J gene, CDR3 protein.

V gene: TRBV5-5; J gene: TRBJ2-3; CDR3 protein: ASSSSGVEDTQY
V gene: TRBV9; J gene: TRBJ2-7; CDR3 protein: ASSVGLASSYEQY
V gene: TRBV15; J gene: TRBJ1-1; CDR3 protein: ATSGNRGSEAF
V gene: TRBV7-8; J gene: TRBJ1-3; CDR3 protein: ASSYRPGSRGNTIY
V gene: TRBV29-1; J gene: TRBJ2-5; CDR3 protein: STSEGIKETQY
V gene: TRBV9; J gene: TRBJ1-5; CDR3 protein: ASSSEADRDQPQH
V gene: TRBV19; J gene: TRBJ2-7; CDR3 protein: ASSARLAGPYEQY
V gene: TRBV5-6; J gene: TRBJ1-2; CDR3 protein: ASSLPGTGGADYGYT
V gene: TRBV25-1; J gene: TRBJ2-7; CDR3 protein: ASSMPNEQY
V gene: TRBV5-6; J gene: TRBJ2-2; CDR3 protein: ASSLGQENTGELF
V gene: TRBV4-3; J gene: TRBJ2-2; CDR3 protein: ASSQEAAGGYLNTGELF
V gene: TRBV9; J gene: TRBJ2-7; CDR3 protein: ASGRGSSYEQY
V gene: TRBV15; J gene: TRBJ1-2; CDR3 protein: ATSWDRGSNYGYT
V gene: TRBV12-5; J gene: TRBJ1-5; CDR3 protein: ASGFPRAGAQPQH
V gene: TRBV27; J gene: TRBJ1-1; CDR3 protein: ASTPKVWTPNTEAF
V gene: TRBV4-1; J gene: TRBJ2-7; CDR3 protein: ASSQVMSYEQY
V gene: TRBV9; J gene: TRBJ2-2; CDR3 protein: ASSVLANTGELF
V gene: TRBV4-2; J gene: TRBJ2-1; CDR3 protein: ASSRFEGGGGSTNEQF
V gene: TRBV2; J gene: TRBJ1-2; CDR3 protein: ASSETGSGYT
V gene: TRBV4-2; J gene: TRBJ2-5; CDR3 protein: ASSQGGDRGLETQY
V gene: TRBV11-2; J gene: TRBJ1-1; CDR3 protein: ASSPGTRNTEAF
V gene: TRBV5-4; J gene: TRBJ1-2; CDR3 protein: ASSLEPSRGYT
V gene: TRBV21-1; J gene: TRBJ1-4; CDR3 protein: ASSKSEEKLF
V gene: TRBV2; J gene: TRBJ2-3; CDR3 protein: ASSPQGRGDTQY
V gene: TRBV19; J gene: TRBJ2-3; CDR3 protein: ASNGGLGTSGGTTQY
V gene: TRBV30; J gene: TRBJ1-2; CDR3 protein: AWRPGELGYGYT
V gene: TRBV5-4; J gene: TRBJ1-2; CDR3 protein: ASLVSGGDYGYT
V gene: TRBV21-1; J gene: TRBJ1-5; CDR3 protein: ASSKGGTYSNQPQH
V gene: TRBV9; J gene: TRBJ2-7; CDR3 protein: ASSAFWGEYEQY
V gene: TRBV13; J gene: TRBJ2-5; CDR3 protein: ASSSGLAGPQETQY
V gene: TRBV6-1; J gene: TRBJ1-4; CDR3 protein: ASSGGRGFQNEKLF
V gene: TRBV2; J gene: TRBJ1-4; CDR3 protein: ASHGQLGEKLF
V gene: TRBV7-2; J gene: TRBJ2-1; CDR3 protein: ASSYPKVGGGSYNEQF
V gene: TRBV7-9; J gene: TRBJ2-7; CDR3 protein: ASQLRDGPYEQY
V gene: TRBV15; J gene: TRBJ2-7; CDR3 protein: ATSRDHSEQY
V gene: TRBV25-1; J gene: TRBJ2-1; CDR3 protein: ATGTADNEQF
V gene: TRBV5-1; J gene: TRBJ1-1; CDR3 protein: ASSLEGQGTAF
V gene: TRBV14; J gene: TRBJ2-2; CDR3 protein: ASSQLLGQGGPGELF
V gene: TRBV4-3; J gene: TRBJ1-4; CDR3 protein: ASSQSPDSANEKLF
V gene: TRBV5-1; J gene: TRBJ2-2; CDR3 protein: ASSLPPQGELF
V gene: TRBV4-3; J gene: TRBJ1-3; CDR3 protein: ASSQDVTAAAGNTIY
V gene: TRBV6-1; J gene: TRBJ1-2; CDR3 protein: ASSARDRTGYGYT
V gene: TRBV11-2; J gene: TRBJ1-2; CDR3 protein: ASSPGQNYGYT
V gene: TRBV15; J gene: TRBJ2-2; CDR3 protein: ATSTGMGELF
V gene: TRBV9; J gene: TRBJ2-2; CDR3 protein: ASSPRQRGHTGELF
V gene: TRBV21-1; J gene: TRBJ1-5; CDR3 protein: ASSEKERQGITRDQPQH
V gene: TRBV7-2; J gene: TRBJ1-5; CDR3 protein: ASSFTSRGLNSNQPQH
V gene: TRBV2; J gene: TRBJ2-7; CDR3 protein: ASIRGSGETYEQY
V gene: TRBV9; J gene: TRBJ2-2; CDR3 protein: ASSVVGGNTGELF
V gene: TRBV4-3; J gene: TRBJ2-2; CDR3 protein: ASSPRMGGRHGELF
V gene: TRBV4-3; J gene: TRBJ2-7; CDR3 protein: ASSQDLSYTYEQY
V gene: TRBV25-1; J gene: TRBJ1-1; CDR3 protein: ASSPTRVRTEAF
V gene: TRBV7-9; J gene: TRBJ2-2; CDR3 protein: ASSRPTAGGELF